Below are 26 T cell receptor beta chains sequenced from a single sample in a study of neurological immune-mediated disorders. TCRdb passed the 5' RACE reads through MiXCR, listing each CDR3 protein once. The data show 57,000 or so distinct CDR3 sequences, with roughly 10% seen just once and approximately 12% held by the top ten. Time point defined: longitudinal time-point 2. The sample taken for sequencing was PBMCs. Every receptor here comes from a man aged 25 to 45 in good health.

This clonotype was observed many times. J is TRBJ2-7 and V is TRBV7-9; tentatively, D is TRBD1 (5 bases). The CDR3 sequence is 15 residues long. Looked up from germline, CDR1 is SEHNR and CDR2 is FQNEAQ (reference sequence). V gave up 3 bases and J gave up 4 bases, with 16 bases separating them. Written as DNA, the CDR3 is TGTGCCAGCAGCTTGAAGGACACCCTAGGTTACGAGCAGTACTTC. It codes for CASSLKDTLGYEQYF.

This clonotype was found many times. The chain employs TRBV20-1 and TRBJ2-3, with D hard to call. The CDR3 is 13 amino acids. The ends were cut back, 4 bases at V and 0 bases at J, with 8 bases in the middle. Germline values: CDR1 DFQATT, CDR2 SNEGSKA (reference sequence). CDR3 DNA sequence: TGCAGTGCTATACCGGCTAGCACAGATACGCAGTATTTT. Translating gives CSAIPASTDTQYF.

This clonotype was seen at least ten times. The chain combines TRBV28 with TRBJ2-3; 8 nucleotides align to TRBD2. The CDR3 spans 13 residues. V gave up 4 bases and J gave up 5 bases; unmatched junction bases: 2. Germline CDR1 and CDR2: MDHEN and SYDVKM. CDR3 protein: CASSSTSVDTQYF. The CDR3, as DNA: TGTGCCAGCAGTTCGACTAGCGTAGATACGCAGTATTTT.

This clonotype was seen many times. This chain links TRBV29-1 with TRBJ2-2; no clear D. The CDR3 extends over 14 amino acids. V was trimmed by 6 bases and J by 0 bases, leaving 11 bases between them. CDR1 SQVTM and CDR2 ANQGSEA come from the germline V gene. Here the CDR3 DNA reads TGCAGCGTGTTAGACGGTGCGAACACCGGGGAGCTGTTTTTT. Encoded protein: CSVLDGANTGELFF.

This clonotype was counted ten times or more. Here the CDR3 reads CSAARSSGTKETQYF. The CDR3 nucleotides read TGCAGTGCTGCAAGGTCTAGCGGGACAAAAGAGACCCAGTACTTC. The chain employs TRBV20-1 and TRBJ2-5; 9 positions match TRBD2. The germline V gene has CDR1 DFQATT and CDR2 SNEGSKA (reference sequence). The CDR3 contains 15 residues. Trimming at V came to 5 bases and at J to 3 bases, leaving 10 bases not matched to a gene.

There are many counts of this clonotype. V gene TRBV20-1 combines with J gene TRBJ2-7; 8 nucleotides match TRBD2. With 0 bases clipped from V and 5 bases from J, the junction kept 18 bases outside the gene matches. Germline assignment: CDR1 DFQATT and CDR2 SNEGSKA (reference sequence). This CDR3 has 18 residues. The CDR3, as DNA: TGCAGTGCTAGAGATTATAAGTTTCGGGAGGGCAGCATCCACGAGCAGTACTTC. It specifies CSARDYKFREGSIHEQYF.

This clonotype was picked up many times. This rearrangement joins TRBV12-3 or TRBV12-4 to TRBJ2-7; D gene uncertain. The CDR3 totals 12 residues. The ends were cut back, 3 bases at V and 5 bases at J, with 8 bases in the middle. The CDR3, as DNA: TGTGCCAGCAGTTTTTCAGGAGACGAGCAGTACTTC. Translating it yields CASSFSGDEQYF.

Many counts were recorded for this clonotype. The CDR3 region has the DNA TGTGCCAGCAGCAAAGCGGGTAGCGGGAGGGCCGATGAGCAGTTCTTC. Its protein is CASSKAGSGRADEQFF. This chain links TRBV21-1 with TRBJ2-1; TRBD2, the D gene given by the table, was not confirmed from the DNA. TRBV21-1 is a pseudogene. The CDR3 sequence is 16 residues long.

This clonotype was seen repeatedly, ten times or more. V is TRBV5-1 and J is TRBJ2-7, with D maybe TRBD1 (5 bases). V was cut by 1 base and J by 5 bases, with 16 bases left in between. Germline values: CDR1 SGHRS, CDR2 YFSETQ. This CDR3 has 15 residues. DNA for the CDR3: TGCGCCAGCAGCTTGACGGGCTCCAGGGTCCACGAGCAGTACTTC. It codes for CASSLTGSRVHEQYF.

This clonotype was seen repeatedly, ten times or more. V usage is TRBV7-9 and J usage is TRBJ2-7; 10 bases match TRBD2. The CDR3 is 14 amino acids. V was pared by 5 bases and J by 5 bases, with 6 bases of the junction left unmatched. Germline V gene sequence: CDR1 SEHNR, CDR2 FQNEAQ (reference sequence). As DNA, the CDR3 is TGTGCCAGCAGCCCGTGGACTAGCGGTCACGAGCAGTACTTC. Its protein is CASSPWTSGHEQYF.

This clonotype has ten or more counts. This rearrangement joins TRBV11-2 to TRBJ1-3; no definite D call. The germline V gene encodes CDR1 SGHAT and CDR2 FQNNGV. V lost 4 bases, J lost 0 bases, and 10 bases lay in between. There are 15 residues in the CDR3. In DNA, the CDR3 is TGTGCCAGCAGCTACGACGTTTTCTCTGGAAACACCATATATTTT. Translating gives CASSYDVFSGNTIYF.

This clonotype was detected ten times or more. V is TRBV6-6 and J is TRBJ2-3; 9 positions match TRBD1. Germline lookup yields CDR1 MNHNY and CDR2 SVGAGI (reference sequence). There are 15 residues in the CDR3. Trimming took 5 bases from V and 1 from J; bases not matched to a gene: 4. The CDR3 reads CASSRGQGRTDTQYF. CDR3 DNA sequence: TGTGCCAGCAGTCGAGGACAGGGGCGCACAGATACGCAGTATTTT.

This clonotype was recorded a few times. This rearrangement joins TRBV15 to TRBJ2-3, with TRBD2 identical over 9 bases. Germline V gene sequence: CDR1 LNHNV, CDR2 YYDKDF (reference sequence). The CDR3 runs 16 residues. Unmatched junction bases numbered 6, after V lost 0 bases and J lost 5 bases. The DNA of the CDR3 is TGTGCCACCAGCAGAGACCTACTAGCGGGTCTAGATACGCAGTATTTT. Amino acid sequence: CATSRDLLAGLDTQYF.

There are many counts of this clonotype. V is TRBV14 and J is TRBJ2-7, with 8 bases aligning to TRBD2. The V gene end was trimmed by 4 bases and the J gene end by 4 bases; junction bases not matched to a gene: 6. CDR1 and CDR2 from the germline V gene are SGHDN and FVKESK. The CDR3 spans 14 residues. The CDR3 sequence is CASSPAGVEYEQYF. CDR3 in DNA: TGTGCCAGCAGCCCAGCGGGAGTTGAATACGAGCAGTACTTC.

This clonotype was seen repeatedly, ten times or more. The DNA of the CDR3 is TGTGCCAGCAGCTTAGTGGGCGGGAGGGCCGGGGCAGATACGCAGTATTTT. Amino acids: CASSLVGGRAGADTQYF. The rearrangement uses TRBV7-2 and TRBJ2-3, with TRBD2 matching 9 bases. Germline CDR1 and CDR2: SGHTA and FQGNSA. Losses at the gene ends were 1 base for V and 4 bases for J; bases not matched to a gene: 9. This CDR3 has 17 residues.

This clonotype was observed many times. The chain joins TRBV29-1 to TRBJ2-3; perhaps D is TRBD1 or TRBD2 (5 bases each). This CDR3 comprises 13 residues. Germline CDR1 and CDR2: SQVTM and ANQGSEA. Trimming took off 5 bases at V and 4 bases at J, with 13 bases between the two ends. CDR3 DNA: TGCAGCGTTCTCATCCAGGGACCAGATACGCAGTATTTT. Encoded protein: CSVLIQGPDTQYF.

Of note for this clonotype: A read error may be the cause here, since a much bigger clone is one base away. The chain is built from TRBV18 and TRBJ1-3; no definite D call. This CDR3 has 15 amino acids. V shed 4 bases and J shed 2 bases, with 12 bases lying between them. Germline V gene data show CDR1 as KGHSH and CDR2 as LQKENI. The CDR3, as DNA: TGTGCCAGCTCACAATTACAGATTCCTGGAAACACCATATATTTT. This encodes CASSQLQIPGNTIYF.

This clonotype was observed many times. The genes are TRBV11-2 and TRBJ1-6; TRBD1 agrees at 9 bases. Germline loops: CDR1 SGHAT, CDR2 FQNNGV. The CDR3 runs to 14 residues. With 5 bases clipped from V and 7 bases from J, the junction kept 3 bases outside the gene matches. As DNA, the CDR3 is TGTGCCAGCAGCCCAGGACAGGGGAATTCACCCCTCCACTTT. Protein: CASSPGQGNSPLHF.

This clonotype was observed at least ten times. The junction departs from the called germline gene at one end, perhaps through a read error. The chain links TRBV15 to TRBJ2-1, with 10 bases identical to TRBD1. This CDR3 is 16 amino acids long. CDR1 and CDR2 from the germline V gene are LNHNV and YYDKDF (reference sequence). CDR3 nucleotide sequence: TGTGCCACCAGTAGAGAGCCCGGGACAGGGGACAATGAGCAGTTCTTC. As protein: CATSREPGTGDNEQFF.

This clonotype was picked up many times. The chain carries TRBV29-1 and TRBJ2-1, with a tentative D call TRBD1 (6 bases). The germline V and J ends were trimmed by 1 base and 8 bases, with 18 bases remaining between them. The germline gives CDR1 SQVTM, CDR2 ANQGSEA. The CDR3 has 15 amino acids. The CDR3, as DNA: TGCAGCGTTGAAGTGGGCAGGGGACACGGAGATGAGCAGTTCTTC. It translates to CSVEVGRGHGDEQFF.

This clonotype was recorded at least ten times. The chain joins TRBV5-1 to TRBJ2-3; the D is unclear. From germline, CDR1 is SGHRS and CDR2 YFSETQ. CDR3 length: 14 residues. Trimming took 4 bases from V and 2 from J, leaving 11 bases between them. The CDR3: CASSPGTDTDTQYF. Written as DNA, the CDR3 is TGCGCCAGCAGCCCCGGAACAGACACAGATACGCAGTATTTT.

This clonotype was counted a few times. The V call is TRBV12-3 or TRBV12-4, the J call TRBJ2-7, with D tentatively TRBD1 or TRBD2 (5 bases each). With 3 bases removed from V and 2 bases from J, the gap between germline ends came to 14 bases. The CDR3 runs 15 residues. DNA for the CDR3: TGTGCCAGCAGTTTCCCCCGGGACGGTACCTACGAGCAGTACTTC. Protein: CASSFPRDGTYEQYF.

This clonotype has ten or more counts. This chain joins TRBV5-5 and TRBJ1-4, with 8 bases aligning to TRBD1. The CDR3 has 15 amino acids. The V and J ends lost 1 base and 4 bases, in that order; junction bases with no gene match: 3. The germline CDR1 and CDR2 sequences are SGHKS and YYEKEE (reference sequence). CDR3 protein: CASSLPTGGNEKLFF. CDR3 nucleotides: TGTGCCAGCAGCTTGCCAACAGGGGGTAATGAAAAACTGTTTTTT.

The gene calls are TRBV29-1 and TRBJ1-1; TRBD1 matches at 8 bases. This CDR3 comprises 13 residues. The J segment lost 4 bases and the V segment lost 7 bases, leaving 8 bases of the junction unmatched. In germline, CDR1 is SQVTM, CDR2 ANQGSEA. CDR3 sequence: CSGEQGVGTEAFF. The CDR3 coding sequence is TGCAGCGGCGAACAGGGGGTTGGCACTGAAGCTTTCTTT.

In this sample, this clonotype turned up many times. The chain is built from TRBV20-1 and TRBJ2-1; 8 nucleotides agree with TRBD2. The germline gives CDR1 DFQATT, CDR2 SNEGSKA (reference sequence). The CDR3 spans 16 residues. V dropped 0 bases and J dropped 4; count of bases not matched to a gene: 8. CDR3 nucleotides: TGCAGTGCTAGAGATGTGCGGGGGGCGTATTACAATGAGCAGTTCTTC. This gives the protein CSARDVRGAYYNEQFF.

This clonotype has a handful of counts. A clone one base away is much larger, so this may be a read error. The chain carries TRBV2 and TRBJ2-7; the D gene is possibly TRBD1 (6 bases). The CDR3 has 12 residues. V dropped 6 bases and J dropped 2 bases, with 8 bases sitting between them. Germline loops: CDR1 SNHLY, CDR2 FYNNEI. CDR3 DNA sequence: TGTGCCAGCAGGGGGGACACCTACGAGCAGTACTTC. Its protein is CASRGDTYEQYF.